The 23 T cell receptor beta chains presented below share a single source sample, sequenced in a study of Graves' ophthalmopathy and Graves' hyperthyroidism. Amplified material comprised TCR beta CDR3 regions derived from RNA transcripts. HTBI-primed RT-PCR formed the first round, and a multiplex PCR formed the second. TCRdb re-called the multiplex PCR reads with MiXCR, one entry per CDR3 protein. Here the sample spans some 360,000 distinct CDR3 sequences, about 18% being singletons. The sequenced sample was peripheral blood. The receptors were sampled from an adult woman with stable Graves' hyperthyroidism.

The rearrangement joins TRBV12-3 or TRBV12-4 to TRBJ1-2; 7 nucleotides align to TRBD1. The CDR3 consists of 15 residues. V was pared by 3 bases and J by 3 bases, with 7 bases of the junction left unmatched. The CDR3 sequence is CASSFSGTEDYGYTF. DNA of the CDR3: TGTGCCAGCAGTTTTTCAGGGACAGAGGACTATGGCTACACCTTC.

In this sample, this clonotype turned up many times. The chain recombines TRBV27 with TRBJ1-3; TRBD1 is a possible D gene (5 bases). Looked up from germline, CDR1 is MNHEY and CDR2 is SMNVEV (reference sequence). The V gene lost 4 bases and the J gene lost 0 bases, with 13 bases spanning the gap. There are 16 residues in the CDR3. The CDR3 DNA follows: TGTGCCAGCAGTTCGCCGGGACCGAACTCTGGAAACACCATATATTTT. Translation: CASSSPGPNSGNTIYF.

This clonotype was recorded at least ten times. The V and J genes are TRBV28 and TRBJ2-7; 7 bases map to TRBD1. With 6 bases clipped from V and 6 bases from J, the junction kept 8 bases outside the gene matches. CDR3 length: 13 amino acids. Germline lookup yields CDR1 MDHEN and CDR2 SYDVKM. The CDR3 DNA reads as TGTGCCAGCAGACCCGGGACAGTCGGCGAGCAGTACTTC. Protein product: CASRPGTVGEQYF.

The chain has TRBV6-1 and TRBJ1-5; the D is unclear. CDR1 MNHNS and CDR2 SASEGT come from the germline V gene. With 5 bases removed from V and 4 bases from J, the gap between germline ends came to 9 bases. This CDR3 contains 13 residues. The CDR3 nucleotides are TGTGCCAGCAGTAAGACGGAAAATCAGCCCCAGCATTTT. Its translation is CASSKTENQPQHF.

Many counts were recorded for this clonotype. The rearrangement uses TRBV29-1 and TRBJ2-5; no firm D call. The CDR3 extends over 15 amino acids. Germline CDR1 and CDR2: SQVTM and ANQGSEA. V lost 0 bases to trimming and J lost 5 bases, with 16 bases between them. CDR3 nucleotides: TGCAGCGTTGAAGATCCCCCCCCACCTCGGGAGACCCAGTACTTC. This encodes CSVEDPPPPRETQYF.

This clonotype was recorded at least ten times. CDR3 in amino acids: CASSKAEATAFF. As DNA, the CDR3 is TGTGCCAGCAGCAAGGCGGAGGCTACGGCTTTCTTT. V is TRBV2 and J is TRBJ1-1; D not resolved. Germline lookup yields CDR1 SNHLY and CDR2 FYNNEI. The CDR3 runs to 12 residues. V dropped 6 bases and J dropped 11 bases, with 16 bases sitting between them.

The V gene is TRBV13, the J gene TRBJ1-2, with D perhaps matching TRBD1 (5 bases). This CDR3 has 15 residues. In germline, CDR1 is PRHDT, CDR2 FYEKMQ (reference sequence). Trimming stripped 4 bases from V and 5 bases from J, with 17 bases between. The CDR3 sequence: CASSSQARGGYGYTF. CDR3 bases: TGTGCCAGCAGCTCACAGGCCCGCGGGGGGTATGGCTACACCTTC.

There are many counts of this clonotype. V gene TRBV28 combines with J gene TRBJ2-4; TRBD1 matches at 7 bases. The CDR3 is made up of 17 amino acids. Germline CDR1 and CDR2: MDHEN and SYDVKM. V was clipped by 5 bases and J by 1 base; unmatched bases: 11. The CDR3 nucleotides are TGTGCCAGCAGTCGACAGGGAATCGGGATCGCCAAAAACATTCAGTACTTC. It is translated as CASSRQGIGIAKNIQYF.

This clonotype has only a few counts. The chain has TRBV3-1 and TRBJ1-1; D might be TRBD1 (5 bases). Germline V gene data show CDR1 as LGHDT and CDR2 as YNNKEL (reference sequence). The CDR3 covers 17 residues. V shed 1 base and J shed 1 base, with 16 bases lying between them. In DNA, the CDR3 is TGTGCCAGCAGCCAAGGGCCCCCCCGGGGCCCGAACACTGAAGCTTTCTTT. The encoded protein is CASSQGPPRGPNTEAFF.

This clonotype was detected many times. This chain's CDR3 is CSARTSGPQETQYF. CDR3 in DNA: TGCAGTGCTAGGACTAGCGGGCCACAAGAGACCCAGTACTTC. This rearrangement joins TRBV20-1 to TRBJ2-5; TRBD2 aligns across 10 bases. V lost 3 bases and J lost 2; bases outside the gene matches: 3. This CDR3 is 14 amino acids long. Germline values: CDR1 DFQATT, CDR2 SNEGSKA (reference sequence).

This clonotype was detected many times. The chain uses TRBV6-2 or TRBV6-3 and TRBJ1-5; D is perhaps TRBD1 (5 bases). Germline CDR1 and CDR2: MNHEY and SVGEGT. The V and J ends lost 2 bases and 2 bases respectively, with 13 bases between them. CDR3 length equals 16 residues. In nucleotides, the CDR3 is TGTGCCAGCAGTTACACCCAGGGTATCGGCAATCAGCCCCAGCATTTT. Residues: CASSYTQGIGNQPQHF.

In this sample, this clonotype turned up many times. This chain joins TRBV7-8 and TRBJ1-6; D possibly corresponds to TRBD1 (5 bases). Germline V gene sequence: CDR1 SGHVS, CDR2 FQNEAQ. The CDR3 runs 15 residues. The V end lost 5 bases, the J end lost 6 bases, and 14 bases lay between the germline ends. CDR3 protein: CASSPSRASNSPLHF. As DNA, the CDR3 is TGTGCCAGCAGCCCTAGCAGGGCCTCTAATTCACCCCTCCACTTT.

This clonotype was observed many times. This chain joins TRBV7-2 and TRBJ2-5; 9 bases are shared with TRBD2. Germline values: CDR1 SGHTA, CDR2 FQGNSA. The CDR3 length is 16 residues. Trimming cost V 1 base and J 5 bases; bases outside gene matches: 8. In DNA form, the CDR3 reads TGTGCCAGCAGCTTAGGCCAGGCGGGAGGGCAGGAGACCCAGTACTTC. Protein sequence: CASSLGQAGGQETQYF.

This clonotype was picked up many times. The rearrangement links TRBV11-1 to TRBJ2-7; 14 nucleotides agree with TRBD2. V gave up 5 bases and J gave up 6 bases; unmatched junction bases: 12. The germline V gene encodes CDR1 SGHAT and CDR2 FQDESV (reference sequence). The CDR3 contains 17 residues. Written as DNA, the CDR3 is TGTGCCAGCAGCGAGGGACTAGCGGGAGTCTATTGGGTCGAGCAGTACTTC. It specifies CASSEGLAGVYWVEQYF.

This clonotype has ten or more counts. V usage is TRBV7-3 and J usage is TRBJ1-2; D possibly corresponds to TRBD1 (5 bases). CDR1 is SGHTA, CDR2 FQGTGA, per germline. V shed 1 base and J shed 0 bases, with 27 bases lying between them. CDR3 length equals 21 residues. CDR3 protein: CASSLRRAAGQNRTTNYGYTF. The CDR3 DNA is TGTGCCAGCAGCTTAAGGCGGGCGGCAGGGCAAAACCGAACTACTAACTATGGCTACACCTTC.

At least ten counts were recorded for this clonotype. This rearrangement joins TRBV6-2 or TRBV6-3 to TRBJ2-6, with TRBD2 identical over 12 bases. The trim removed 6 bases at V and 0 bases at J, leaving 6 bases unmatched. This CDR3 region has 18 residues. The germline gives CDR1 MNHEY, CDR2 SVGEGT. The CDR3 sequence is CASRKTSGGLSGANVLTF. The CDR3 DNA reads as TGTGCCAGCAGAAAGACTAGCGGGGGACTCTCTGGGGCCAACGTCCTGACTTTC.

This clonotype was counted at least ten times. V gene TRBV7-2 combines with J gene TRBJ2-2; D not resolved. Trimming took 5 bases from V and 4 from J, leaving 14 bases between them. This CDR3 has 15 residues. Germline V gene sequence: CDR1 SGHTA, CDR2 FQGNSA. The CDR3 DNA is TGTGCCAGCAGCGGCGGCTTTCGAGGCACCGGGGAGCTGTTTTTT. It specifies CASSGGFRGTGELFF.

This clonotype was seen many times. This chain connects TRBV6-2 or TRBV6-3 to TRBJ2-2, with TRBD2 matching over 7 bases. The CDR3 consists of 17 residues. Germline V gives CDR1 MNHEY, CDR2 SVGEGT. Trimming cost V 2 bases and J 4 bases; bases outside gene matches: 10. Written as DNA, the CDR3 is TGTGCCAGCAGTTACCCGGCTAGCGGAAGTGGCACCGGGGAGCTGTTTTTT. Translating it yields CASSYPASGSGTGELFF.

At least ten counts were recorded for this clonotype. The chain recombines TRBV27 with TRBJ2-7; TRBD1 is a possible D gene (7 bases). V was trimmed by 0 bases and J by 1 base, leaving 13 bases between them. The CDR3 contains 16 residues. Germline V gene lookup returns CDR1 MNHEY and CDR2 SMNVEV (reference sequence). CDR3 in DNA: TGTGCCAGCAGTTTATCGGCGGGACAGATATCCTACGAGCAGTACTTC. Its protein product is CASSLSAGQISYEQYF.

This clonotype was counted many times. The chain's CDR3 is CASSLVTTSYEQYF. The CDR3 DNA is TGTGCCAGCAGCTTAGTCACGACCTCTTACGAGCAGTACTTC. The chain is built from TRBV13 and TRBJ2-7; unclear D gene. Germline CDR1 PRHDT, CDR2 FYEKMQ (reference sequence). Trimming left V 1 base short and J 4 bases short, with 11 bases between. CDR3 length: 14 amino acids. The complete variable domain, with remaining parts taken from reference TRBV13 and TRBJ2-7, reads AAGVIQSPRHLIKEKRETATLKCYPIPRHDTVYWYQQGPGQDPQFLISFYEKMQSDKGSIPDRFSAQQFSDYHSELNMSSLELGDSALYFCASSLVTTSYEQYFGPGTRLTVT.

This clonotype was counted at least ten times. The chain links TRBV20-1 to TRBJ2-7; unclear D gene. Trimming left V 1 base short and J 1 base short, with 11 bases between. CDR1 is DFQATT, CDR2 SNEGSKA, per germline (reference sequence). The CDR3 extends over 14 amino acids. CDR3 DNA: TGCAGTGCTAGAGTGGCCGACACGTCCTACGAGCAGTACTTC. This gives the protein CSARVADTSYEQYF.

This clonotype came up many times. The chain joins TRBV6-5 to TRBJ2-7; TRBD2 matches 7 bases. The CDR3 runs 16 residues. V lost 0 bases to trimming and J lost 10 bases; unmatched junction nucleotides: 15. CDR1 MNHEY and CDR2 SVGAGI come from the germline V gene. CDR3 in DNA: TGTGCCAGCAGTTACTCGAGTCCCCGAAGGGACTACCCACAGTACTTC. Protein sequence: CASSYSSPRRDYPQYF.

This clonotype was recorded many times. This rearrangement joins TRBV6-5 to TRBJ1-1, with D uncertain. The V end was cut by 3 bases, the J end by 6 bases, with 14 bases between. CDR1 and CDR2 from the germline V gene are MNHEY and SVGAGI. There are 14 residues in the CDR3. The DNA for the CDR3 is TGTGCCAGCAGTTATGGGAGCGGGGTATCTGAAGCTTTCTTT. Its translation: CASSYGSGVSEAFF.